The 22 T cell receptor beta chains listed next were all sequenced from one sample in a study of T cell responses to AZD1222 COVID-19 vaccine. The repertoire was sequenced with immunoSEQ multiplex PCR; TCRdb's copy has only in-frame clones and lacks some. The profile covers 200,000 or so clones, with around 93% appearing a single time and roughly 9.8% taken by the ten largest. Sequencing was performed on peripheral blood, taken on day 0 of AZD1222 vaccination. All receptors derive from an adult in good health.

V is TRBV29-1 and J is TRBJ1-1, with D possibly TRBD1 on 5 matching bases. From germline, CDR1 is SQVTM and CDR2 ANQGSEA. The CDR3 is made up of 15 amino acids. The V end was cut by 6 bases, the J end by 3 bases, with 20 bases between. CDR3 region: CSVHPYPRQHTEAFF. The CDR3 bases are TGCAGCGTCCACCCCTACCCCCGACAGCACACTGAAGCTTTCTTT.

V and J are TRBV7-3 and TRBJ1-1; D remains unclear. CDR3 length equals 14 residues. Germline values: CDR1 SGHTA, CDR2 FQGTGA. V dropped 2 bases and J dropped 6 bases, with 13 bases sitting between them. The CDR3 protein is CASSLGPQRAEAFF. CDR3 DNA sequence: TGTGCCAGCAGCTTAGGGCCCCAGAGGGCTGAAGCTTTCTTT.

This rearrangement joins TRBV7-8 to TRBJ1-1; 7 bases are a match to TRBD1. This CDR3 spans 14 amino acids. Germline V gene lookup returns CDR1 SGHVS and CDR2 FQNEAQ. Germline trimming cut 5 bases from V and 1 base from J; bases unmatched to any gene: 4. Here the CDR3 DNA reads TGTGCCAGCAGCCCAGGGACAGCGAACACTGAAGCTTTCTTT. Translated: CASSPGTANTEAFF.

This clone was seen just once. The chain combines TRBV6-5 with TRBJ1-2; D is undetermined. Germline lookup yields CDR1 MNHEY and CDR2 SVGAGI. CDR3 length: 11 residues. V shed 8 bases and J shed 6 bases, with 10 bases lying between them. The CDR3 reads CASRIGDGYTF. The DNA for the CDR3 is TGTGCCAGCCGGATTGGTGATGGCTACACCTTC.

V usage is TRBV12-3 or TRBV12-4 and J usage is TRBJ1-2; D remains ambiguous. CDR3 length: 13 residues. V lost 7 bases, J lost 4 bases, and 13 bases lay in between. The chain's CDR3 is CASTSIRLYGYTF. The CDR3 DNA sequence: TGTGCCAGCACCTCGATCCGCCTCTATGGCTACACCTTC.

CDR3 sequence: CASSPRGTNYEQYF. DNA for the CDR3: TGTGCCAGCAGCCCCCGGGGGACAAACTACGAGCAGTACTTC. This rearrangement joins TRBV7-8 to TRBJ2-7; D possibly uses TRBD1 or TRBD2 (6 bases each). Germline V lookup: CDR1 SGHVS, CDR2 FQNEAQ. The CDR3 sequence is 14 residues long. V gave up 5 bases and J gave up 3 bases, with 14 bases separating them.

This chain joins TRBV24-1 and TRBJ2-1; TRBD1 aligns across 7 bases. Germline trimming cut 4 bases from V and 9 bases from J; bases unmatched to any gene: 8. Germline CDR1 reads KGHDR; CDR2 reads SFDVKD. CDR3 size: 14 residues. CDR3 coding DNA: TGTGCCACCAGTGAGACAGGGAGAGGGTTTGAGCAGTTCTTC. Translated: CATSETGRGFEQFF.

The V gene is TRBV11-2, the J gene TRBJ1-1, with D possibly being TRBD1 (5 bases). The germline gives CDR1 SGHAT, CDR2 FQNNGV. This CDR3 is built from 15 residues. The V and J ends lost 3 bases and 4 bases respectively, with 15 bases between them. This CDR3 reads CASSFFITGGTEAFF. The CDR3 DNA reads TGTGCCAGCAGCTTCTTCATAACAGGAGGCACTGAAGCTTTCTTT.

The sample holds one count of this clone. The gene calls are TRBV12-3 or TRBV12-4 and TRBJ1-4; maybe TRBD1 (5 bases). This CDR3 spans 12 amino acids. The germline V and J ends were trimmed by 2 bases and 8 bases, with 6 bases remaining between them. Here the CDR3 reads CASSLRDEKLFF. The DNA for the CDR3 is TGTGCCAGCAGTTTAAGGGACGAAAAACTGTTTTTT.

The chain couples TRBV18 to TRBJ2-2, with D perhaps matching TRBD1 or TRBD2 (5 bases each). This CDR3 is built from 15 residues. The V gene's germline CDR1 is KGHSH and CDR2 LQKENI. Deletions cut 3 bases from V and 7 bases from J, with 15 bases between. CDR3: CASSPVTGTGGELFF. The DNA of the CDR3 is TGTGCCAGCTCACCCGTTACGGGGACGGGCGGGGAGCTGTTTTTT. The full variable domain, completed using reference TRBV18 and TRBJ2-2, is NAGVMQNPRHLVRRRGQEARLRCSPMKGHSHVYWYRQLPEEGLKFMVYLQKENIIDESGMPKERFSAEFPKEGPSILRIQQVVRGDSAAYFCASSPVTGTGGELFFGEGSRLTVL.

The J gene is TRBJ1-6, the V gene TRBV27; a weak D match, TRBD1 (5 bases). The V gene's germline CDR1 is MNHEY and CDR2 SMNVEV (reference sequence). The CDR3 extends over 12 amino acids. V was shortened by 5 bases and J by 15 bases, with 14 bases between the two germline ends. CDR3 DNA sequence: TGTGCCAGCAGTCCCCAGGGCGGGGTCCTCCACTTT. This encodes CASSPQGGVLHF.

The V gene is TRBV28, the J gene TRBJ1-5; D may be TRBD1 (5 bases). Germline CDR1 and CDR2: MDHEN and SYDVKM. This CDR3 spans 16 amino acids. The V gene lost 1 base and the J gene lost 2 bases, with 12 bases spanning the gap. DNA for the CDR3: TGTGCCAGCAGTTTATTCTCGGGGGGGGGCAATCAGCCCCAGCATTTT. It is translated as CASSLFSGGGNQPQHF. Full variable domain (rest looked up from reference TRBV28 and TRBJ1-5): DVKVTQSSRYLVKRTGEKVFLECVQDMDHENMFWYRQDPGLGLRLIYFSYDVKMKEKGDIPEGYSVSREKKERFSLILESASTNQTSMYLCASSLFSGGGNQPQHFGDGTRLSIL.

The V and J genes are TRBV11-2 and TRBJ2-7, with 9 nucleotides matching TRBD2. Germline CDR1 reads SGHAT; CDR2 reads FQNNGV. The CDR3 spans 17 residues. The V segment lost 5 bases and the J segment 0 bases; nucleotides outside the gene matches: 11. CDR3: CASSPLRGGRDSYEQYF. CDR3 DNA sequence: TGTGCCAGCAGCCCCTTACGGGGCGGGAGGGACTCCTACGAGCAGTACTTC.

The gene calls are TRBV7-8 and TRBJ1-6; D is undetermined. This CDR3 has 17 residues. Looked up from germline, CDR1 is SGHVS and CDR2 is FQNEAQ. Trimming took 0 bases from V and 0 from J, leaving 9 bases between them. Written as DNA, the CDR3 is TGTGCCAGCAGCTTAGCGCTGGCGAGCTCCTATAATTCACCCCTCCACTTT. Its protein product is CASSLALASSYNSPLHF.

The chain couples TRBV6-1 to TRBJ2-7; TRBD1 might be the D (5 bases). The CDR3 is 14 amino acids. Germline V gene sequence: CDR1 MNHNS, CDR2 SASEGT. V lost 3 bases to trimming and J lost 6 bases, with 15 bases between them. CDR3 DNA: TGTGCCAGCAGTGACAGGGCGGTCCCGGGCGAGCAGTACTTC. Translating gives CASSDRAVPGEQYF.

The chain has TRBV29-1 and TRBJ2-7; 7 bases map to TRBD2. Germline V gene data show CDR1 as SQVTM and CDR2 as ANQGSEA. V shed 7 bases and J 3 bases; nucleotides not matched to a gene: 18. The CDR3 is made up of 16 amino acids. The CDR3 protein is CSAGGGRGSFGYEQYF. The CDR3 DNA reads as TGCAGCGCTGGGGGAGGGCGGGGGTCATTTGGCTACGAGCAGTACTTC.

This clone was observed once. The chain combines TRBV9 with TRBJ2-5; tentatively, D is TRBD1 or TRBD2 (5 bases each). Germline V gene sequence: CDR1 SGDLS, CDR2 YYNGEE. Trimming cost V 2 bases and J 1 base, with 9 bases left between them. The CDR3 consists of 14 residues. As DNA, the CDR3 is TGTGCCAGCAGCGTTAGAGGGACCCAAGAGACCCAGTACTTC. This codes for CASSVRGTQETQYF.

The chain couples TRBV9 to TRBJ2-7; the match to TRBD1 covers 7 bases. The germline V gene encodes CDR1 SGDLS and CDR2 YYNGEE. J was trimmed by 3 bases and V by 2 bases; bases with no gene match: 8. The CDR3 is 15 amino acids. CDR3 loop: CASSVAGTEGYEQYF. DNA for the CDR3: TGTGCCAGCAGCGTGGCCGGGACAGAGGGCTACGAGCAGTACTTC.

The rearrangement joins TRBV3-1 (or the pseudogene TRBV3-2) to TRBJ1-5; no definite D call. Germline V gene data show CDR1 as LGHDT and CDR2 as YNNKEL (reference sequence). The CDR3 totals 15 residues. V was clipped by 3 bases and J by 3 bases, with 12 bases between them. This chain's CDR3 is CASSQLGVDNQPQHF. Here the CDR3 DNA reads TGTGCCAGCAGCCAGCTCGGGGTAGACAATCAGCCCCAGCATTTT.

On this clone: At one of its ends the junction is not consistent with the germline gene, which may arise from a read error. The genes are TRBV30 and TRBJ1-1; D is uncertain. Germline-derived CDR1 and CDR2 are GTSNPN and SVGIG (reference sequence). This CDR3 contains 13 residues. As DNA, the CDR3 is TGTGCCTGGACCCAGCTTAGGAACGCTGAAGCTTTCTTT. Translation gives CAWTQLRNAEAFF.

CDR3 in amino acids: CASSIVAGPGEQYF. CDR3 bases: TGTGCCAGTAGTATAGTGGCAGGGCCTGGCGAGCAGTACTTC. V and J are TRBV19 and TRBJ2-7, with a possible D match to TRBD1 (5 bases). The V and J ends lost 1 base and 6 bases respectively, with 13 bases between them. Per the germline V gene, CDR1 is LNHDA and CDR2 is SQIVND (reference sequence). The CDR3 is 14 amino acids.

The chain uses TRBV15 and TRBJ2-7, with 7 bases that match TRBD1. The length of the CDR3 is 17 residues. Germline V gene sequence: CDR1 LNHNV, CDR2 YYDKDF (reference sequence). V trimming: 2 bases; J trimming: 2 bases; junction bases outside the gene matches: 12. CDR3 nucleotide sequence: TGTGCCACCAGCAGATTTCCCCGGGACAGCCTCCCCTACGAGCAGTACTTC. Translating gives CATSRFPRDSLPYEQYF. Full variable domain (rest looked up from reference TRBV15 and TRBJ2-7): DAMVIQNPRYQVTQFGKPVTLSCSQTLNHNVMYWYQQKSSQAPKLLFHYYDKDFNNEADTPDNFQSRRPNTSFCFLDIRSPGLGDTAMYLCATSRFPRDSLPYEQYFGPGTRLTVT.